The text below deals with one T cell receptor beta chain. Antigen: not known. This sample was taken from a study of shared clonotypes between healthy human individuals. Study-level results: With few donors, the genetic and exposure-history diversity represented was limited.

V was clipped by 4 bases and J by 5 bases, with 8 bases between them. The CDR3 loop spans 12 amino acids. The V gene's germline CDR1 is MDHEN and CDR2 SYDVKM. Some 90 million PBMCs went into genomic DNA for unsorted samples. Genomic DNA from each subset was divided evenly over several immunoSEQ plates. The method was immunoSEQ multiplex PCR; TCRdb's version includes in-frame clones alone and lacks a portion of them. Of about 470,000 clones in the sample, around 79% were seen once. The chain uses TRBV28 and TRBJ1-2; unclear D gene. The TCR originated in a woman aged 40-49 years in good health. Some clones in this sample may be carry-over from other donors' samples. Sequences were obtained from PBMCs. CDR3 nucleotides: TGTGCCAGCAGTTGGAGGGCATATGGCTACACCTTC. Residues: CASSWRAYGYTF.